The 2 T cell receptor beta chains below were found in one sample sequenced in a study of beta chain features in type 1 diabetes. The entirety of the isolated RNA underwent reverse transcription, so expressed TCRB transcripts were sequenced. Assay used: immunoSEQ multiplex PCR; TCRdb lists only in-frame clones, some missing. The repertoire holds 250,000 to 300,000 clones, with roughly a quarter as singletons. Study observations and caveats: All four CD4+ subsets of Type 1 diabetes patients contained TCRB CDR3s that were moderately but significantly shorter.

These receptors have no identified antigens. The specimen sequenced was naive CD4+ T cells from blood. The receptors come from a woman in her 30s with type 1 diabetes.

The V call is TRBV4-1, the J call TRBJ1-2; TRBD1 might be the D (6 bases). CDR3 length: 16 amino acids. CDR1 and CDR2 from the germline V gene are MGHRA and YSYEKL. The ends were cut back, 0 bases at V and 5 bases at J, with 16 bases in the middle. In DNA form, the CDR3 reads TGCGCCAGCAGCCAAGATGCACAGGGATTTAGGTATGGCTACACCTTC. This encodes CASSQDAQGFRYGYTF.

The chain links TRBV7-9 to TRBJ2-3, with 7 bases lining up with TRBD2. The CDR3 runs to 17 residues. Germline V gene data show CDR1 as SEHNR and CDR2 as FQNEAQ (reference sequence). J lost 0 bases, V lost 1 base, and 7 bases had no gene match. The CDR3 DNA is TGTGCCAGCAGCTTAGGCCCCCTTAGCGGGAGCACAGATACGCAGTATTTT. Amino acid sequence: CASSLGPLSGSTDTQYF. Supplemented by reference TRBV7-9 and TRBJ2-3, the full variable domain reads DTGVSQNPRHKITKRGQNVTFRCDPISEHNRLYWYRQTLGQGPEFLTYFQNEAQLEKSRLLSDRFSAERPKGSFSTLEIQRTEQGDSAMYLCASSLGPLSGSTDTQYFGPGTRLTVL.